This T cell receptor beta chain was found in a study of T cell responses to AZD1222 COVID-19 vaccine. Study-level points and caveats: Donors were largely white British and mainly female; clonal diversity was possibly underestimated.

This table comes from immunoSEQ multiplex PCR, and its TCRdb copy is limited to in-frame clones, with some not included. The data show 150,000 to 200,000 clones, approximately 91% seen once. Trimming stripped 2 bases from V and 7 bases from J, with 15 bases between. The CDR3 length is 15 residues. Looked up from germline, CDR1 is SGDLS and CDR2 is YYNGEE. Comments on this clone: Its specificity is unknown.

The source of this sequence is an adult in good health. V is TRBV9 and J is TRBJ2-2, with D tentatively TRBD1 (5 bases). Here the sequenced sample was peripheral blood, taken on day 0 of AZD1222 vaccination. CDR3 loop: CASSVGQGLLGELFF. The CDR3, as DNA: TGTGCCAGCAGCGTCGGGCAGGGCCTCCTCGGGGAGCTGTTTTTT.